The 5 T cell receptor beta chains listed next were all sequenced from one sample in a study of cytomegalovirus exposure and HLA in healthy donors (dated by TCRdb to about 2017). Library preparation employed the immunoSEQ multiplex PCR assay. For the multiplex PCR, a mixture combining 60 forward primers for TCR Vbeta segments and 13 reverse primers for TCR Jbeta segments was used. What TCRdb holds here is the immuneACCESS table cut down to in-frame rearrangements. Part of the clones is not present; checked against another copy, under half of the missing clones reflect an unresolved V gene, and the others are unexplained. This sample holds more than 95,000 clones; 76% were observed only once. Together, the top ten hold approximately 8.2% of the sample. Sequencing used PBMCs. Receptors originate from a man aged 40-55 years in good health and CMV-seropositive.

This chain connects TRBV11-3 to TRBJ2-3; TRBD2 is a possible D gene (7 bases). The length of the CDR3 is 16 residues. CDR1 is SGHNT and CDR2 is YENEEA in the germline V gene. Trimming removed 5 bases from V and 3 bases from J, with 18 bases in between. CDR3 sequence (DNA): TGTGCCAGCAGCCCAGGGGCGGGGGCGCAAACAGATACGCAGTATTTT. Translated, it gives CASSPGAGAQTDTQYF.

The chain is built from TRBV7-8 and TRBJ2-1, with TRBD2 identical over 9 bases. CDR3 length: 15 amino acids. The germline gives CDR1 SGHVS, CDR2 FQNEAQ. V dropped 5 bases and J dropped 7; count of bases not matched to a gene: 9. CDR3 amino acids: CASSPGLAIQNEQFF. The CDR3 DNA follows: TGTGCCAGCAGCCCAGGACTAGCGATACAAAATGAGCAGTTCTTC.

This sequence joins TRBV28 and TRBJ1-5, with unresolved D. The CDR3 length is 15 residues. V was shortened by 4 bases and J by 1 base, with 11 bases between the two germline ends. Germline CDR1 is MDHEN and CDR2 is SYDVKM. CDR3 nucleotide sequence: TGTGCCAGCAGTTCCCAGGCGTCCAGCAATCAGCCCCAGCATTTT. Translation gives CASSSQASSNQPQHF.

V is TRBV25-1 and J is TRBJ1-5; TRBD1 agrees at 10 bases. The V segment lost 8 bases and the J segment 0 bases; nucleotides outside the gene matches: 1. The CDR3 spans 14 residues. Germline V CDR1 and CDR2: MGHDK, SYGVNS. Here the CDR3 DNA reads TGTGCCAGCGGGACAGGGGATAGCAATCAGCCCCAGCATTTT. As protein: CASGTGDSNQPQHF.

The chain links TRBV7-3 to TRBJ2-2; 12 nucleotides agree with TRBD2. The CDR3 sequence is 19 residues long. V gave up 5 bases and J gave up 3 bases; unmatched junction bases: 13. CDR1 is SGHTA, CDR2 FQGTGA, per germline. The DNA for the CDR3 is TGTGCCAGCAGCCCGTCAGTTTCTAGCGGGGGGGCCGACACCGGGGAGCTGTTTTTT. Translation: CASSPSVSSGGADTGELFF. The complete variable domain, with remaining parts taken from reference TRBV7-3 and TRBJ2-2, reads GAGVSQTPSNKVTEKGKYVELRCDPISGHTALYWYRQSLGQGPEFLIYFQGTGAADDSGLPNDRFFAVRPEGSVSTLKIQRTERGDSAVYLCASSPSVSSGGADTGELFFGEGSRLTVL.